The rows below give T cell receptor beta chains drawn from one sample of a study of response to subunit inactivated influenza vaccine. TCRdb re-analysed the RT-PCR reads in MiXCR, keeping a single row per CDR3 protein. The table records about 700,000 distinct CDR3 sequences, around 14% of them present only once. The sequenced sample was PBMCs from blood, obtained around 14 days before vaccination. Receptor source: a man in his forties or fifties who received an inactivated influenza vaccine. The CDR3 runs from the conserved cysteine through the conserved F or W. D genes are given only for firm matches. Clone sizes are given selectively: once, few, many, or a class where the clone is expanded.

TGTGCCAGCTTAGCGAGCGGGGGTGGCTCCTACGAGCAGTACTTC CASLASGGGSYEQYF TRBJ2-7 few TRBD2 TRBV2 15
TGCAGTGCCCTCCCCCCCCAGGGACAAGGCCAAGAGACCCAGTACTTC CSALPPQGQGQETQYF TRBJ2-5 few . TRBV20-1 16
TGCGCCAGCAGCCAAGTCGTCAGGGCAAACGAGCAGTACTTC CASSQVVRANEQYF TRBJ2-7 many . TRBV4-1 14
TGTGCCAGCAACGCGAACACCGGGGAGCTGTTTTTT CASNANTGELFF TRBJ2-2 few . TRBV12-3/TRBV12-4 12
TGTGCCAGCACCGAGGGACTAGCGGGAGTGGGCGGGGAGCTGTTTTTT CASTEGLAGVGGELFF TRBJ2-2 . TRBD2 TRBV12-3/TRBV12-4 16
TGTGCCAGCAGTTCGAGCGGGTCTAGCTCCTACGAGCAGTACTTC CASSSSGSSSYEQYF TRBJ2-7 . . TRBV2 15
TGTGCCAGCACCTTACGGGCCAGGGGAAACACCATATATTTT CASTLRARGNTIYF TRBJ1-3 few . TRBV12-3/TRBV12-4 14
TGCGCCAGCAGCCTCGGGACAGGGGACAATTCACCCCTCCACTTT CASSLGTGDNSPLHF TRBJ1-6 . TRBD1 TRBV4-3 15
TGTGCCAGCAGCTTAGCCCTGACTAGCGGGACTTCCAATGAGCAGTTCTTC CASSLALTSGTSNEQFF TRBJ2-1 . TRBD2 TRBV7-6 17
TGTGCCAGCAGCCCTGACAGGGCAGAGCAGTTCTTC CASSPDRAEQFF TRBJ2-1 few TRBD1 TRBV14 12
TGTGCCAGCAGTCCGCGGGATTTTTTAGAGACCCAGTACTTC CASSPRDFLETQYF TRBJ2-5 few . TRBV28 14
TGCAGCGTTGGGGGCGGGCCGTGGAACACAGATACGCAGTATTTT CSVGGGPWNTDTQYF TRBJ2-3 . . TRBV29-1 15
TGTGCCAGCGCCACAGGGGGCTCGGGAAACACCATATATTTT CASATGGSGNTIYF TRBJ1-3 few TRBD1 TRBV12-3/TRBV12-4 14
TGTGCCAGCAGCTTAGACGCAGGGCATAGCAATCAGCCCCAGCATTTT CASSLDAGHSNQPQHF TRBJ1-5 once . TRBV7-9 16
TGCGCCAGCAGCCAATATCCAGGGGGGGGCGAGACCCAGTACTTC CASSQYPGGGETQYF TRBJ2-5 few . TRBV4-3 15
TGCAGTGCTAGCGGGGAAGCCTACGAGCAGTACTTC CSASGEAYEQYF TRBJ2-7 . . TRBV20-1 12
TGTGCCAGCTCAGAGGAAGGGCCCTACAATGAGCAGTTCTTC CASSEEGPYNEQFF TRBJ2-1 few . TRBV25-1 14
TGTGCCAGCAGTCTCCTCAGGACAGGGAGGCCAGATACGCAGTATTTT CASSLLRTGRPDTQYF TRBJ2-3 . TRBD1 TRBV12-3/TRBV12-4 16
TGTGCCAGCAGCCTCTCCAGGGGGCCCAACTATGGCTACACCTTC CASSLSRGPNYGYTF TRBJ1-2 . TRBD1 TRBV7-9 15
TGTGCCAGCAGCTCCGGGGCCGAGATGGATTTCTTT CASSSGAEMDFF TRBJ1-1 . . TRBV7-9 12
TGTGCCAGCAGTTTATCTGCCAGGGGGCTGTATGGCTACACCTTC CASSLSARGLYGYTF TRBJ1-2 . TRBD1 TRBV27 15
TGTGCCAGCACCCCGCGGCTGGGGCCGGGGAATGAGCAGTTCTTC CASTPRLGPGNEQFF TRBJ2-1 . . TRBV12-3/TRBV12-4 15
TGCAGTGCTGCACCGGGGACTAGGTCCCTTGAACGGTATACGCAGTATTTT CSAAPGTRSLERYTQYF TRBJ2-3 . TRBD2 TRBV20-1 17
TGTGCCAGCAGCCCGAGACCGGGCTCGAACACCGGGGAGCTGTTTTTT CASSPRPGSNTGELFF TRBJ2-2 . . TRBV7-2 16
TGCGCCAGCAGCCGATCCTGGACAGGGAACACCGGGGAGCTGTTTTTT CASSRSWTGNTGELFF TRBJ2-2 few TRBD1 TRBV4-3 16
TGTGCCAGCAGCTCCCACAGGGCTGGATTCTCCTACAATGAGCAGTTCTTC CASSSHRAGFSYNEQFF TRBJ2-1 few . TRBV7-2 17
TGTGCCAGCAGTGAAGCGCTCGATAACAGGGGGCTATACAATCAGCCCCAGCATTTT CASSEALDNRGLYNQPQHF TRBJ1-5 few TRBD1 TRBV2 19
TGTGCCAGCAAAGGGGATCCGACTGGCACTGAAGCTTTCTTT CASKGDPTGTEAFF TRBJ1-1 . . TRBV12-3/TRBV12-4 14
TGCGCCAGCAGCTCCTTTAGCGGGAGTTTCTCCTACGAGCAGTACTTC CASSSFSGSFSYEQYF TRBJ2-7 . TRBD2 TRBV5-1 16
TGTGCCTGGACCCCGTTCGAGCGGGCGGGTTACGAGCAGTACTTC CAWTPFERAGYEQYF TRBJ2-7 . . TRBV30 15
TGCAGCGTTGCGGGACGGAGCAATCAGCCCCAGCATTTT CSVAGRSNQPQHF TRBJ1-5 few . TRBV29-1 13
TGCGCCAGCAGCCGGGATACCGGGACTAGCGGGAGCGAGTTCTTC CASSRDTGTSGSEFF TRBJ2-1 few TRBD2 TRBV5-1 15
TGTGCCATCAGTGAGATCGGAGGGTTATCCTACGAGCAGTACTTC CAISEIGGLSYEQYF TRBJ2-7 many . TRBV10-3 15
TGCAGTGCTCGCCCGGCGGGGTGGAACACTGAAGCTTTCTTT CSARPAGWNTEAFF TRBJ1-1 . . TRBV20-1 14
TGCGCCAGCATACCGCTACAGGGGATGATTTACAATGAGCAGTTCTTC CASIPLQGMIYNEQFF TRBJ2-1 . TRBD1 TRBV5-1 16
TGTGCCAGCAGCGTAGCTAGGGGCGCCGGGGAGCTGTTTTTT CASSVARGAGELFF TRBJ2-2 . . TRBV9 14
TGCAGTGCGGCGCGGGATTACAATGAGCAGTTCTTC CSAARDYNEQFF TRBJ2-1 few . TRBV20-1 12
TGTGCCAGCAGCTTGCCCACCCCGGGCACTGAAGCTTTCTTT CASSLPTPGTEAFF TRBJ1-1 . . TRBV5-5 14
TGTGCCACCAGCAGAGACCCCGCCAATGAGCAGTTCTTC CATSRDPANEQFF TRBJ2-1 . . TRBV15 13
TGTGCCATCAGTCGAACCGGGCCCGAAAAACTGTTTTTT CAISRTGPEKLFF TRBJ1-4 . . TRBV10-3 13
TGTGCCAGCAGTCATCCGGGACAGGGGGCGTCTGAGTACTTC CASSHPGQGASEYF TRBJ2-5 many TRBD1 TRBV12-3/TRBV12-4 14
TGTGCCACCAGTGATTTGCGGGTTAGCGGGGGGGACAATGAGCAGTTCTTC CATSDLRVSGGDNEQFF TRBJ2-1 few TRBD2 TRBV24-1 17
TGTGCCAGCAAATCCGGACAGGGGGCGTGGGGGGCCAACGTCCTGACTTTC CASKSGQGAWGANVLTF TRBJ2-6 few TRBD1 TRBV6-2/TRBV6-3 17
TGCGCCAGCAGCAAGGGACAGGGGGCTTCAAACTACGAGCAGTACTTC CASSKGQGASNYEQYF TRBJ2-7 . TRBD1 TRBV5-1 16
TGTGCCAGCAGTGACCGGGGGGGTACCCCCTACGAGCAGTACTTC CASSDRGGTPYEQYF TRBJ2-7 few TRBD2 TRBV6-4 15
TGTGCCAGCAGCCGAAGCAACATGAATTCACCCCTCCACTTT CASSRSNMNSPLHF TRBJ1-6 few . TRBV3-1 14
TGCGCCAGCAGCTTGGGCAGGTCCGCTGAAGCTTTCTTT CASSLGRSAEAFF TRBJ1-1 many . TRBV5-1 13
TGCAGTGCTAGAGTCCGGAGGGCCAGGGGGGAAGAGACCCAGTACTTC CSARVRRARGEETQYF TRBJ2-5 . . TRBV20-1 16
TGTGCCACCGGAGAGAGCTCCTACGAGCAGTACTTC CATGESSYEQYF TRBJ2-7 . . TRBV2 12
TGCAGTGCTAGAGGAGGAGGGGGGGGTGGTTTCACAGATACGCAGTATTTT CSARGGGGGGFTDTQYF TRBJ2-3 many . TRBV20-1 17
TGCGCCAGCAGCTTGGGGGAGGTCGAAGCCACTGAAGCTTTCTTT CASSLGEVEATEAFF TRBJ1-1 few . TRBV5-1 15
TGTGCCAGCAGTTTATCGAAGAGCGGGAGGGCAGCCGAGCAGTTCTTC CASSLSKSGRAAEQFF TRBJ2-1 many TRBD2 TRBV27 16
TGTGCCAGCAGTTTGGGGAGCTCTTACAGCACAGATACGCAGTATTTT CASSLGSSYSTDTQYF TRBJ2-3 few . TRBV12-3/TRBV12-4 16
TGTGCCAGCAGTTTCAGACAGGCAGGGCTGGTGGAAGCTTTCTTT CASSFRQAGLVEAFF TRBJ1-1 few . TRBV12-3/TRBV12-4 15
TGTGCCAGCACCTCCTCCCCCCTCGAGGGACGAGAAGCTTTCTTT CASTSSPLEGREAFF TRBJ1-1 . . TRBV5-4 15